Listed here are 12 T cell receptor beta chains from one sample, sequenced in a study of beta chain features in type 1 diabetes. Every bit of the isolated RNA underwent reverse transcription, so sequencing read expressed TCRB transcripts. Data came from immunoSEQ multiplex PCR; TCRdb stores just in-frame clones and leaves some out. This table has over 500,000 clones, roughly a sixth appearing once. Sequenced: naive CD4+ T cells from blood. Receptors originate from a man aged 18 to 29 in good health.

This clone has a handful of counts. V usage is TRBV5-1 and J usage is TRBJ2-5, with 11 bases that match TRBD2. The germline CDR1 and CDR2 sequences are SGHRS and YFSETQ. Trimming took 5 bases from V and 5 from J; bases not matched to a gene: 17. This CDR3 contains 18 residues. The CDR3 spells CASSYKPPTGTSGETQYF. The CDR3, as DNA: TGCGCCAGCAGTTATAAGCCACCGACCGGGACTAGCGGTGAGACCCAGTACTTC.

This clone was detected only a few times. The chain employs TRBV19 and TRBJ2-7; TRBD1 aligns across 11 bases. After removal of 5 bases from V and 2 bases from J, the junction contained 11 bases not matched to a gene. The germline CDR1 and CDR2 sequences are LNHDA and SQIVND (reference sequence). This CDR3 comprises 17 residues. The DNA of the CDR3 is TGTGCCAGTAGTGCCACGGACAGGGGGCGCATCACCTACGAGCAGTACTTC. It specifies CASSATDRGRITYEQYF.

DNA of the CDR3: TGCAGCGTTGTCCGAATACAAATGAACTATGGCTACACCTTC. Translation gives CSVVRIQMNYGYTF. The V and J genes are TRBV29-1 and TRBJ1-2; D is unclear. The CDR3 has 14 amino acids. Germline V CDR1 and CDR2: SQVTM, ANQGSEA. V lost 4 bases and J 2 bases, leaving 14 bases between the germline ends.

This clone came up a few times. This chain joins TRBV28 and TRBJ1-2; D is undetermined. V lost 2 bases and J 0 bases, leaving 7 bases between the germline ends. Germline-derived CDR1 and CDR2 are MDHEN and SYDVKM. This CDR3 contains 14 residues. The chain's CDR3 is CASSLLRANYGYTF. In nucleotides, the CDR3 is TGTGCCAGCAGTTTACTAAGAGCTAACTATGGCTACACCTTC.

This clone was detected only a few times. The chain combines TRBV19 with TRBJ1-5, with no clear D. The CDR3 loop spans 12 amino acids. The ends were cut back, 3 bases at V and 6 bases at J, with 6 bases in the middle. Germline-derived CDR1 and CDR2 are LNHDA and SQIVND (reference sequence). CDR3 nucleotides: TGTGCCAGTAGTATGCTAAGTCAGCCCCAGCATTTT. Amino acid sequence: CASSMLSQPQHF.

This clone was recorded a few times. V is TRBV29-1 and J is TRBJ2-6, with D perhaps given as TRBD1 or TRBD2 (5 bases each). This CDR3 has 14 residues. Germline V gene data show CDR1 as SQVTM and CDR2 as ANQGSEA. The V and J ends lost 4 bases and 0 bases respectively, with 7 bases between them. DNA of the CDR3: TGCAGCGTTGGAGGGGCCTCTGGGGCCAACGTCCTGACTTTC. Encoded protein: CSVGGASGANVLTF. Full variable domain (outside the CDR3, taken from reference TRBV29-1 and TRBJ2-6): SAVISQKPSRDICQRGTSLTIQCQVDSQVTMMFWYRQQPGQSLTLIATANQGSEATYESGFVIDKFPISRPNLTFSTLTVSNMSPEDSSIYLCSVGGASGANVLTFGAGSRLTVL.

The chain carries TRBV19 and TRBJ1-5; no clear D gene. Trimming took off 5 bases at V and 0 bases at J, with 14 bases between the two ends. The length of the CDR3 is 16 residues. The V gene's germline CDR1 is LNHDA and CDR2 SQIVND (reference sequence). DNA for the CDR3: TGTGCCAGTAGTCTCCGTTTGAGCAGTAGCAATCAGCCCCAGCATTTT. Translated, it gives CASSLRLSSSNQPQHF.

With regard to this clone: One junction end does not reproduce the germline sequence, and a read error may be involved. The V and J genes are TRBV13 and TRBJ2-3; TRBD1 matches at 9 bases. CDR1 is PRHDT, CDR2 FYEKMQ, per germline (reference sequence). The CDR3 extends over 14 amino acids. The DNA of the CDR3 is TGTGCCTGCAGCCAACAGGGGGCGGCAGATACGCAGTATTTT. It is translated as CACSQQGAADTQYF.

This clone was seen only a few times. The rearrangement joins TRBV14 to TRBJ2-5; D is uncertain. Germline V gene data show CDR1 as SGHDN and CDR2 as FVKESK. The CDR3 runs 16 residues. The V end was cut by 1 base, the J end by 5 bases, with 17 bases between. CDR3 bases: TGTGCCAGCAGCCAAGTTACCCGTCGGCAGGAGGAGACCCAGTACTTC. As protein: CASSQVTRRQEETQYF.

This clone has more than one count but fewer than ten. The chain couples TRBV5-4 to TRBJ2-3, with a weak D call TRBD2 (6 bases). CDR3 length: 13 amino acids. The V end lost 4 bases, the J end lost 5 bases, and 11 bases lay between the germline ends. Germline CDR1 reads SGHNT; CDR2 reads YYREEE (reference sequence). The CDR3 region has the DNA TGTGCCAGCAGCCCCGCGGGGATAGATACGCAGTATTTT. Its protein product is CASSPAGIDTQYF.

This clone has just a few counts. The V gene is TRBV7-2, the J gene TRBJ1-2; 8 bases are shared with TRBD1. V was pared by 3 bases and J by 5 bases, with 8 bases of the junction left unmatched. The germline V gene has CDR1 SGHTA and CDR2 FQGNSA. The CDR3 extends over 15 amino acids. CDR3 nucleotide sequence: TGTGCCAGCAGCTTGGACAGGGCCTTGAGTTATGGCTACACCTTC. This codes for CASSLDRALSYGYTF. The entire variable domain, with the rest obtained from reference TRBV7-2 and TRBJ1-2, is as follows: GAGVSQSPSNKVTEKGKDVELRCDPISGHTALYWYRQSLGQGLEFLIYFQGNSAPDKSGLPSDRFSAERTGGSVSTLTIQRTQQEDSAVYLCASSLDRALSYGYTFGSGTRLTVV.

This clone appeared a few times. This chain uses TRBV25-1 with TRBJ2-3; 9 bases agree with TRBD2. Germline trimming cut 8 bases from V and 6 bases from J; bases unmatched to any gene: 18. The germline gives CDR1 MGHDK, CDR2 SYGVNS. The CDR3 has 17 amino acids. Here the CDR3 DNA reads TGTGCCAGCGGCCCATCGCTGGGGCGGGAGGGGAGCGATACGCAGTATTTT. Its protein is CASGPSLGREGSDTQYF.